The clone carrying this TCR beta chain has ten or more counts. The source of the sample is a study of identical twins. TCRdb analysed the 5' RACE reads with MiXCR anew, one entry per CDR3 protein. The repertoire has approximately 600,000 distinct CDR3 sequences, about 7.1% of them found once; the top ten carry roughly 1.6%. CDR3 length: 13 residues. V gave up 3 bases and J gave up 6 bases; unmatched junction bases: 3. The germline CDR1 and CDR2 sequences are SGHRS and YFSETQ. These data were also reused for a study on yellow fever vaccine responses in identical twins.

The chain carries TRBV5-1 and TRBJ1-2, with TRBD1 identical over 9 bases. This receptor was identified in a woman aged 18 to 35 in good health. What was sequenced was PBMCs. Here the CDR3 DNA reads TGCGCCAGCAGCTCGGGACAGGGTAATGGCTACACCTTC. Encoded protein: CASSSGQGNGYTF.